The sequence of this T cell receptor (beta chain) was determined in a study of blood T cell repertoires in COVID-19. Whole-study context: Both acute and convalescent COVID-19 samples were obtained from the United States, Italy and Spain.

Individuals aged 18 to 89 years were recruited from about two dozen US areas. Two negative PCRs, clearance, or symptom resolution had been documented for recovered Cohort 3 donors. Germline CDR1 SEHNR, CDR2 FQNEAQ (reference sequence). The length of the CDR3 is 16 residues. V was pared by 5 bases and J by 4 bases, with 10 bases of the junction left unmatched. Authors' data handling: Reference gene primer amplification yielded estimated nucleated cell counts. The repertoire was sequenced with immunoSEQ multiplex PCR; TCRdb's copy has only in-frame clones and lacks some. The V and J calls and clone size are taken from that table; D and trimming were inferred from the DNA. This sample carries about 380,000 clones, more than 75% of them seen once, and the ten largest clones take 1.2%.

The sequence was obtained from a woman between 18 and 29 years old who had recovered from COVID-19. Input material: PBMCs or T cells enriched from blood (not recorded which). V is TRBV7-9 and J is TRBJ1-4; 7 nucleotides agree with TRBD1. The CDR3 reads CASSPLPGTVNEKLFF. DNA for the CDR3: TGTGCCAGCAGCCCCCTTCCCGGGACAGTTAATGAAAAACTGTTTTTT.